This TCR beta chain was observed in a study of human T cells and chemical hapten exposure (dated by TCRdb to about 2021). For the study in its entirety: For sensitization, 2% DPC in acetone was applied to a roughly 2 cm by roughly 2 cm area of upper inner arm skin. Throughout the study period of approximately 23 weeks, patients also received therapeutic DPC doses to the scalp every week. Patch testing on the upper back used Finn chambers containing 0.01% DPC, with scoring done after 6 days according to International Contact Dermatitis Research Group standards. The mostly female patient cohort included alopecia areata with under or over 50% scalp involvement, alopecia totalis and alopecia universalis. Libraries were pooled for sequencing, and per-sample TCR yields varied mainly because of small differences in library volumes within the pool. Peripheral blood TCR repertoire changes were tracked in vivo in alopecia patients during primary and secondary sensitization to the hapten diphenylcyclopropenone (DPC). Patient blood was sampled pre-sensitization (week 0) and at 2, 6 and about 24 weeks after DPC sensitization. Approximately 30 alopecia patients provided blood for TCR sequencing at one to four time points (pre-sensitization, 2, 6 and 24 weeks). Results and caveats for the whole study, not just this receptor: Because every patient had alopecia, a presumed autoimmune disease, the patients' immune response might differ from that of healthy individuals. Repeated subsampling changed both the strength of the expansion versus patch-test correlation and the threshold at which the correlation became significant. No change with DPC sensitization was found in the number of TCRs above 1 in 1000 frequency, and no evidence of global repertoire structure alterations was found. Compared with pre-sensitization or healthy control sets, expanded TCRs formed significantly more large CDR3 similarity clusters, which is consistent with antigen-driven responses. A positive correlation was found between the number of PT1 expanded TCRs and patch test score, with significance reached at thresholds 8, 16 and 32 but not 4.

Explained via the paper, the time point label denotes: pre-sensitization, week 0. The treatment or condition label, read with the paper, signifies: therapeutic diphenylcyclopropenone sensitization with weekly scalp DPC. At every patch-test visit, the blood draw took place before the patch test was put on. Eligible patients were aged 18 to 70, diagnosed with alopecia, deemed suitable for DPC therapy, and excluded if pregnant. Unfractionated whole blood was collected in Tempus Blood RNA tubes, and total RNA was extracted from that blood. This clonotype was observed a few times. Its antigen remains unidentified. Qualities for individual bases were not recorded, and no much larger clone is one base off. Library prep was done by RACE. For sequencing, a NextSeq 500 was employed. During library preparation, unique molecular identifiers were attached to individual cDNA molecules so that TCRs could be counted quantitatively and reproducibly. From each blood RNA sample, both TCR alpha and TCR beta chains were sequenced. Processing in the source paper ran as follows. Samples had a median of approximately 93,000 TCRs, with a range from roughly 23,224 to 750,000. V, J and CDR3 annotation of the TCR reads was performed with the Decombinator software suite. Every sample was subsampled to the same number of TCRs (28,000) for the PS versus PT1 abundance plots. TCRs were defined as expanded if absent before sensitization and observed at least eight times at the 2-week time point. TCRdb reprocessed the public reads (quality trimming at Q25 with fastp, clone calling with MiXCR) and kept in-frame beta chains. Rows are unified per CDR3 protein, each entry keeping the most common DNA and genes. TCRdb, rather than the study authors, made the V and J calls. The sample records roughly 380,000 distinct CDR3 sequences, 4.5% to 5.5% of which are singletons. 2.5% to 3% of the sample belongs to the ten largest clones.

The sample here was whole blood, taken in connection with sensitization to the hapten diphenylcyclopropenone (DPC). This TCR was sampled from a woman aged 45-65 years with alopecia areata. Some clones in this sample may be carry-over from other donors' samples.

The CDR3 region reads CASSQDASSYNSPLHF. The nucleotides read TGCGCCAGCAGCCAAGACGCGAGCTCCTATAATTCACCCCTCCACTTT. This chain is built from TRBV4-1 and TRBJ1-6, with the D gene not clear enough to name. From its cysteine to its phenylalanine, the CDR3 spans 16 amino acids. Kept here is only the CDR3 DNA, which spans 48 bases and is read in frame from base 1. CDR1 is given as MGHRA and CDR2 as YSYEKL, both from the germline V gene. Between the V and J ends, shortened by 0 bases and 0 bases respectively, the junction contains 6 bases.